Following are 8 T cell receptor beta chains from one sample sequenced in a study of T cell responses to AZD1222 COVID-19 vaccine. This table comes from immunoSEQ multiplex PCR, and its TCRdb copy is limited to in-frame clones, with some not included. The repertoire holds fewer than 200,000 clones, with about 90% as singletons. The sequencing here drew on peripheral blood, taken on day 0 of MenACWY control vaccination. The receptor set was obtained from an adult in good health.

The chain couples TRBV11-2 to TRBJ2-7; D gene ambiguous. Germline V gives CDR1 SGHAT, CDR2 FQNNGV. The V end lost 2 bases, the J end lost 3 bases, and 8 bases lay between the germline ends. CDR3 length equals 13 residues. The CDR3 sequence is CASSLTPDYEQYF. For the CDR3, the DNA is TGTGCCAGCAGCTTAACGCCGGACTACGAGCAGTACTTC.

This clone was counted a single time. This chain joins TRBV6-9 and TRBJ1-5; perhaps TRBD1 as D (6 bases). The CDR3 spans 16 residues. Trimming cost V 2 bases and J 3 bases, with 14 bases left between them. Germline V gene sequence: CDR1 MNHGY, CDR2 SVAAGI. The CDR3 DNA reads TGTGCCAGCAGTTATCGGGAGGGGGGTAACAATCAGCCCCAGCATTTT. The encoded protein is CASSYREGGNNQPQHF.

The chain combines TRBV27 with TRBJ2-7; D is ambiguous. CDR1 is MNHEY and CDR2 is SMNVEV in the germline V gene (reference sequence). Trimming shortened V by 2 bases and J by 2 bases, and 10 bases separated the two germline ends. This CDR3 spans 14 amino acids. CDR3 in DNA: TGTGCCAGCAGTTTAAAGCCTGGAGCCTACGAGCAGTACTTC. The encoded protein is CASSLKPGAYEQYF.

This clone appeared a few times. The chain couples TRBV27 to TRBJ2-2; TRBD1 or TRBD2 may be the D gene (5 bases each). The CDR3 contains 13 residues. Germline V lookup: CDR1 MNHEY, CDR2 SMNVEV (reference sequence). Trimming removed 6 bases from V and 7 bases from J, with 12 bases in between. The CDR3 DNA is TGTGCCAGCAGCTACCGAGGGGTCGGGGAGCTGTTTTTT. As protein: CASSYRGVGELFF.

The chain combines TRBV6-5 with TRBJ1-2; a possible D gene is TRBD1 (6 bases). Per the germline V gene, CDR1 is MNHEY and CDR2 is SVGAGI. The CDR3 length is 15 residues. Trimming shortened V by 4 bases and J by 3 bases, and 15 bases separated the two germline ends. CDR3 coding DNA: TGTGCCAGCAGTTTCAACAGGGTATTGGACTATGGCTACACCTTC. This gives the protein CASSFNRVLDYGYTF.

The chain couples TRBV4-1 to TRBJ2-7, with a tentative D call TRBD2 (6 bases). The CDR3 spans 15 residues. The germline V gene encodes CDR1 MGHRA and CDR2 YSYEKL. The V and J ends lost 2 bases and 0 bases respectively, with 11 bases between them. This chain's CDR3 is CASSQLRGTSYEQYF. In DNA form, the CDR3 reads TGCGCCAGCAGCCAACTCCGGGGGACCTCCTACGAGCAGTACTTC.

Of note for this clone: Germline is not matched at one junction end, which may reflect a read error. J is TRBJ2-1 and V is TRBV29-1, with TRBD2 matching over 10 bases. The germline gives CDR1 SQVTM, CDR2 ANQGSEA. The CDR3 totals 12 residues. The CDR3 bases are TGTGGTAGCGGGAGGACCTACAATGAGCAGTTCTTC. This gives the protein CGSGRTYNEQFF.

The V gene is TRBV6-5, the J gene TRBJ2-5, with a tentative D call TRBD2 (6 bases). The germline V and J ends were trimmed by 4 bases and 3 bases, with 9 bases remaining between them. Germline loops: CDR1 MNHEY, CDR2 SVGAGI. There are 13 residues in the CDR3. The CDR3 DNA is TGTGCCAGCAGTTTCCGGAGGGAAGAGACCCAGTACTTC. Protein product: CASSFRREETQYF.